This T cell receptor beta chain was sequenced in a study of somatic mutations in cytotoxic T cells in rheumatoid arthritis (dated by TCRdb to about 2017). About the full investigation: Patient peripheral blood (less than 31 ml EDTA) was drawn right after diagnosis and before any treatment started. A FACSAria II or Sony SH800 was used to flow-sort some V beta antibody-stained T-cell populations at nearly 100% purity, and TCRB sequencing was also done on sorted V beta1+ cells. Whether expanded CD8+ T-cell clones in untreated, newly diagnosed rheumatoid arthritis carry somatic mutations was the study question, and clonality was characterized with TCRB deep sequencing. TCRB deep sequencing was performed for roughly 66 rheumatoid arthritis patients and 20 or so healthy controls. Median age was essentially the same in the patient group and the control group.

TCRB CDR3 sequencing used the immunoSEQ assay on genomic DNA. Regarding the original processing steps: When patient CD8+ clones exceeding 1% were checked against published virus-specific TCRB sequences, only a few matched. Only productive TCRB rearrangements were included in the analyses. A clone was defined by a unique TCRB CDR3 sequence, and clonality was computed as a productive clonality index based on Shannon entropy. Repertoire overlap for a pair of samples was computed from each clone's template counts relative to total templates per sample. Flow cytometry-measured V-gene usage correlated with V-gene usage from TCRB sequencing, with a Spearman r of roughly 0.56. TCRdb retrieved this table from immuneACCESS and kept in-frame rearrangements only. Not all clones are present; in checked studies, unresolved V genes account for under half, and no reason is known for the remainder. The V and J calls and clone size come from that table; D and trimming were worked out from the DNA. For this sample the table gives 5,500 to 6,500 clones, of which about 82% were detected only once. The top ten hold 40% to 55% of the sample.

There are 15 amino acids in the CDR3, from cysteine to phenylalanine inclusive. Left in the record is the CDR3 DNA by itself, 45 bases read in frame from the first base. Germline trimming amounts to 0 bases on V and 2 bases on J, with 3 as the count of junction bases outside the gene matches. The germline V gene (reference sequence) provides CDR1 SGHNT and CDR2 YYREEE. On this clone itself: Its antigen is currently not known. Per-base quality was not reported, and no clone a single base away is much larger than it.

The research as a whole found: The expanded CD8+ clones had unknown antigen targets, and not appearing in virus-specific databases did not rule out that they were virus-specific. Healthy controls showed no age-related increase in CD8+ clonality, whereas patients did (Spearman r ~ 0.49). Several identical CD8+ TCRB sequences were found in both blood and synovial fluid, and in 8 of 65 patients the largest CD8+ clone exceeded 20% of CD8+ cells. No adjustment for multiple comparisons was made for the slight TRBV07 underrepresentation in patients. There was no significant difference in CD8+ T-cell clonality between rheumatoid arthritis patients and age-matched healthy controls.

Positive magnetic bead selection on an AutoMACS was used to isolate CD4+ and CD8+ cells, with flow cytometry used to check purity. Clonal expansions were first screened by flow cytometry with a TCR V beta antibody panel, then characterized by TCRB deep sequencing of sorted CD8+ fractions. Peripheral blood mononuclear cells were obtained using density gradient separation with Ficoll-Paque PLUS. Nucleospin Tissue or Tissue XS kits were used to extract DNA from CD4-enriched, CD8-enriched or PBMC samples, and a Qubit 2.0 fluorometer was used for quantification. The TCR was taken from a woman in her forties or fifties with rheumatoid arthritis. The chain is made from TRBV5-4 and TRBJ2-7, with TRBD1 matching 9 junction bases. The sequenced sample consisted of CD8+ T cells sorted from blood. CDR3 loop: CASSLGQGETYEQYF. The nucleotide sequence reads as follows: TGTGCCAGCAGCTTGGGACAGGGGGAAACCTACGAGCAGTACTTC.